This T cell receptor (beta chain) appears in the sequencing data of a study of T-cell reconstitution after alpha-beta-depleted transplantation in children. For TCRbeta, the library was prepared with unique molecular identifiers. TCRdb re-called the PCR reads through MiXCR, storing one row per CDR3 protein. The sample contains 250,000 to 300,000 distinct CDR3 sequences, about a tenth of which appear only once. Many counts were recorded for this clonotype. The germline V gene encodes CDR1 MNHEY and CDR2 SVGAGI. Trimming stripped 3 bases from V and 4 bases from J, with 19 bases between. CDR3 length equals 16 residues.

This receptor was obtained from a boy under two years old with acute myeloid leukemia, due to receive a stem cell transplant. The sample consisted of PBMCs, taken before TCRalphabeta/CD19-depleted stem cell transplant. The chain is built from TRBV6-5 and TRBJ2-7; tentatively, D is TRBD2 (5 bases). CDR3 DNA sequence: TGTGCCAGCAGTTATCTAGGAGGTCCGCCGGTTTACGAGCAGTACTTC. It yields the protein CASSYLGGPPVYEQYF.